These 10 T cell receptor beta chains were sequenced from one sample in a study of control samples from healthy donors and cancer patients (TCRdb year 2020). The library relied on the immunoSEQ multiplex PCR assay. TCRdb retrieved this table from immuneACCESS and kept in-frame rearrangements only. Not all clones are present; in checked studies, unresolved V genes account for under half, and no reason is known for the remainder. This sample lists roughly 100,000 clones; under 95% were detected once. The ten biggest clones cover roughly 2.5% of the sample. Specimen: blood. The source of these receptors is a woman between 18 and 29 years old in good health.

This chain links TRBV28 with TRBJ1-6, with D unresolved. V was pared by 2 bases and J by 9 bases, with 8 bases between. Germline V gives CDR1 MDHEN, CDR2 SYDVKM. This CDR3 comprises 13 residues. The CDR3: CASSLARTSPLHF. The CDR3 DNA is TGTGCCAGCAGTTTAGCTAGGACTTCACCCCTCCACTTT. The entire variable domain, with the rest obtained from reference TRBV28 and TRBJ1-6, is as follows: DVKVTQSSRYLVKRTGEKVFLECVQDMDHENMFWYRQDPGLGLRLIYFSYDVKMKEKGDIPEGYSVSREKKERFSLILESASTNQTSMYLCASSLARTSPLHFGNGTRLTVT.

This clone was observed a few times. This chain connects TRBV6-2 or TRBV6-3 to TRBJ1-5; TRBD1 aligns across 7 bases. CDR1 is MNHEY, CDR2 SVGEGT, per germline. V was clipped by 4 bases and J by 7 bases; unmatched bases: 7. The CDR3 has 14 amino acids. The CDR3 DNA follows: TGTGCCAGCAGTTTAGGGGGCGCAGGGCAGCCCCAGCATTTT. Amino acids: CASSLGGAGQPQHF.

The V and J genes are TRBV6-6 and TRBJ1-6, with 11 bases identical to TRBD1. This CDR3 region has 17 residues. With 5 bases clipped from V and 6 bases from J, the junction kept 9 bases outside the gene matches. CDR1 and CDR2 from the germline V gene are MNHNY and SVGAGI (reference sequence). The CDR3 sequence is CASSPSGTGGFNSPLHF. CDR3 DNA: TGTGCCAGCAGTCCCTCCGGGACAGGGGGATTTAATTCACCCCTCCACTTT.

The CDR3 bases are TGTGCCAGCAGCTTGTTCGGGGGCTCGGGTGCCGGGGAGCTGTTTTTT. This encodes CASSLFGGSGAGELFF. V and J are TRBV5-6 and TRBJ2-2; the D call may be TRBD1 or TRBD2 (6 bases each). The CDR3 is 16 amino acids. Germline CDR1 and CDR2: SGHDT and YYEEEE. V lost 1 base to trimming and J lost 6 bases, with 16 bases between them.

This clone showed up just once. The chain uses TRBV13 and TRBJ2-1, with 9 bases lining up with TRBD1. CDR1 and CDR2 (germline): PRHDT, FYEKMQ (reference sequence). There are 14 residues in the CDR3. The V and J ends lost 5 bases and 7 bases, in that order; junction bases with no gene match: 6. For the CDR3, the DNA is TGTGCCAGCAGCCCCGGGACAGGGCTAAATGAGCAGTTCTTC. Translated: CASSPGTGLNEQFF.

The CDR3 reads CASSPLPGGSNEKLFF. CDR3 DNA: TGTGCCAGCTCACCGCTGCCGGGGGGGAGTAATGAAAAACTGTTTTTT. The V gene is TRBV18, the J gene TRBJ1-4; TRBD1 is a possible D gene (5 bases). This CDR3 contains 16 residues. Looked up from germline, CDR1 is KGHSH and CDR2 is LQKENI. The germline V and J ends were trimmed by 3 bases and 4 bases, with 15 bases remaining between them. Together with reference TRBV18 and TRBJ1-4, the CDR3 gives the full variable domain: NAGVMQNPRHLVRRRGQEARLRCSPMKGHSHVYWYRQLPEEGLKFMVYLQKENIIDESGMPKERFSAEFPKEGPSILRIQQVVRGDSAAYFCASSPLPGGSNEKLFFGSGTQLSVL.

The chain combines TRBV7-8 with TRBJ1-5; D gene unclear. Looked up from germline, CDR1 is SGHVS and CDR2 is FQNEAQ. The CDR3 contains 18 residues. Trimming stripped 0 bases from V and 4 bases from J, with 19 bases between. Here the CDR3 reads CASSLAHIGTGNNQPQHF. In DNA, the CDR3 is TGTGCCAGCAGCTTAGCGCATATAGGAACCGGAAATAATCAGCCCCAGCATTTT.

This rearrangement joins TRBV7-2 to TRBJ2-2; unclear D gene. Trimming took off 5 bases at V and 6 bases at J, with 7 bases between the two ends. From germline, CDR1 is SGHTA and CDR2 FQGNSA. The CDR3 extends over 12 amino acids. The CDR3 here is CASSPPAGELFF. The CDR3 nucleotides read TGTGCCAGCAGCCCCCCCGCCGGGGAGCTGTTTTTT.

The chain links TRBV11-2 to TRBJ2-7; a possible D gene is TRBD2 (6 bases). This CDR3 is built from 12 residues. The germline gives CDR1 SGHAT, CDR2 FQNNGV. Trimming stripped 2 bases from V and 7 bases from J, with 9 bases between. CDR3 protein: CASSLHGGEQYF. The CDR3 bases are TGTGCCAGCAGCTTACATGGGGGGGAGCAGTACTTC.

The V call is TRBV5-1, the J call TRBJ2-5, with D perhaps TRBD1 or TRBD2 (5 bases each). Trimming stripped 0 bases from V and 5 bases from J, with 14 bases between. The germline V gene encodes CDR1 SGHRS and CDR2 YFSETQ. The CDR3 is 15 residues long. For the CDR3, the DNA is TGCGCCAGCAGCTTGGCAGGCAGGGAGCAGGAGACCCAGTACTTC. The encoded protein is CASSLAGREQETQYF.